These 29 T cell receptor beta chains came from one sample sequenced in a study of technical replicates of blood from a handful of donors. TCRdb keeps only in-frame clones here, not all; method: immunoSEQ multiplex PCR. Of roughly 87,000 clones in the sample, approximately 93% are singletons; the top ten hold 0.2% to 0.3%. Sequenced material: T cells isolated from PBMCs. Receptor source: a human donor in good health.

The gene calls are TRBV6-5 and TRBJ1-2, with D uncertain. V was trimmed by 5 bases and J by 5 bases, leaving 6 bases between them. This CDR3 region has 11 residues. Germline values: CDR1 MNHEY, CDR2 SVGAGI. CDR3 amino acids: CASSGEYGYTF. The CDR3 region has the DNA TGTGCCAGCAGTGGGGAGTATGGCTACACCTTC.

The chain is built from TRBV5-1 and TRBJ1-1, with 8 positions matching TRBD1. The length of the CDR3 is 15 residues. The germline gives CDR1 SGHRS, CDR2 YFSETQ. J gave up 5 bases and V 0 bases, and 6 bases lay outside the gene matches. CDR3 residues: CASSLGTGFRTEAFF. The DNA of the CDR3 is TGCGCCAGCAGCTTGGGGACAGGGTTTAGGACTGAAGCTTTCTTT.

This chain uses TRBV5-1 with TRBJ1-4, with D hard to call. The V gene lost 0 bases and the J gene lost 0 bases, with 9 bases spanning the gap. CDR1 and CDR2 (germline): SGHRS, YFSETQ. This CDR3 region has 16 residues. The CDR3, as DNA: TGCGCCAGCAGCTTGGAATCGGAGCCAACTAATGAAAAACTGTTTTTT. As protein: CASSLESEPTNEKLFF.

V and J are TRBV29-1 and TRBJ2-7; tentative D call: TRBD1 (6 bases). The CDR3 is 17 residues long. The germline V and J ends were trimmed by 3 bases and 1 base, with 22 bases remaining between them. CDR1 SQVTM and CDR2 ANQGSEA come from the germline V gene. The CDR3 DNA sequence: TGCAGCGTTGATAAGGGGCCGGACAGCCCGGGGTCCTACGAGCAGTACTTC. Residues: CSVDKGPDSPGSYEQYF.

This rearrangement joins TRBV27 to TRBJ1-6; D not resolved. There are 15 residues in the CDR3. V lost 1 base, J lost 0 bases, and 4 bases lay in between. Per germline, CDR1 MNHEY and CDR2 SMNVEV (reference sequence). This CDR3 reads CASSLFSSYNSPLHF. CDR3 DNA sequence: TGTGCCAGCAGTTTATTTAGCTCCTATAATTCACCCCTCCACTTT.

V usage is TRBV6-1 and J usage is TRBJ2-5; D might be TRBD2 (6 bases). Trimming cost V 2 bases and J 5 bases, with 18 bases left between them. Germline V CDR1 and CDR2: MNHNS, SASEGT. The CDR3 has 16 residues. The CDR3 reads CASSESPGAQQETQYF. The CDR3 DNA reads TGTGCCAGCAGTGAATCCCCGGGAGCCCAACAGGAGACCCAGTACTTC.

The V call is TRBV7-2, the J call TRBJ1-3; possible D gene TRBD1, 5 bases. V lost 8 bases, J lost 0 bases, and 14 bases lay in between. Germline loops: CDR1 SGHTA, CDR2 FQGNSA. This CDR3 contains 15 residues. As DNA, the CDR3 is TGTGCCAGCTGGCACAGGCAATACTCTGGAAACACCATATATTTT. This translates into CASWHRQYSGNTIYF.

The V gene is TRBV4-2, the J gene TRBJ1-6; TRBD1 aligns across 9 bases. The CDR3 has 17 amino acids. Unmatched junction bases numbered 10, after V lost 0 bases and J lost 10 bases. Germline loops: CDR1 LGHNA, CDR2 YNFKEQ. CDR3 region: CASSQEVFGTGFSPLHF. CDR3 DNA sequence: TGTGCCAGCAGCCAAGAGGTTTTCGGGACAGGGTTCTCACCCCTCCACTTT.

Here the CDR3 reads CASSPGGGTYNEQFF. The CDR3 DNA reads as TGTGCCAGCAGCCCAGGGGGAGGCACCTACAATGAGCAGTTCTTC. This chain joins TRBV11-1 and TRBJ2-1; D is perhaps TRBD1 (7 bases). Looked up from germline, CDR1 is SGHAT and CDR2 is FQDESV (reference sequence). V was trimmed by 5 bases and J by 2 bases, leaving 13 bases between them. This CDR3 region has 15 residues.

In its sample, this clone was seen once. The rearrangement links TRBV10-1 to TRBJ2-1, with a tentative D call TRBD2 (6 bases). CDR3 length equals 11 residues. Germline V gives CDR1 WNHNN, CDR2 SYGVQD (reference sequence). The ends were cut back, 11 bases at V and 7 bases at J, with 12 bases in the middle. In DNA, the CDR3 is TGCGCCCCGACTAGTATGAATGAGCAGTTCTTC. This sequence encodes CAPTSMNEQFF.

CDR3 in DNA: TGTGCCTGGAGTAGACAGGGGGCGACTAATGAAAAACTGTTTTTT. Translated, it gives CAWSRQGATNEKLFF. V is TRBV30 and J is TRBJ1-4; 10 bases match TRBD1. After removal of 2 bases from V and 2 bases from J, the junction contained 2 bases not matched to a gene. CDR1 is GTSNPN, CDR2 SVGIG, per germline (reference sequence). The CDR3 totals 15 residues. The whole variable domain, remainder taken from reference TRBV30 and TRBJ1-4, is SQTIHQWPATLVQPVGSPLSLECTVEGTSNPNLYWYRQAAGRGLQLLFYSVGIGQISSEVPQNLSASRPQDRQFILSSKKLLLSDSGFYLCAWSRQGATNEKLFFGSGTQLSVL.

This sequence joins TRBV7-9 and TRBJ1-4; D is undetermined. Trimming removed 5 bases from V and 5 bases from J, with 15 bases in between. Germline V gene data show CDR1 as SEHNR and CDR2 as FQNEAQ (reference sequence). The CDR3 contains 15 residues. CDR3 coding DNA: TGTGCCAGCAGCCCTCGTGCGGGGAGGAATGAAAAACTGTTTTTT. Amino acids: CASSPRAGRNEKLFF.

This clone was detected once. The chain has TRBV2 and TRBJ2-5; D possibly corresponds to TRBD2 (6 bases). The V end lost 3 bases, the J end lost 0 bases, and 8 bases lay between the germline ends. The germline V gene encodes CDR1 SNHLY and CDR2 FYNNEI. This CDR3 is 14 amino acids long. As DNA, the CDR3 is TGTGCCAGCAGTGAGCGGGACTACCAAGAGACCCAGTACTTC. Translated, it gives CASSERDYQETQYF.

This chain uses TRBV5-1 with TRBJ1-1; maybe TRBD1 (6 bases). There are 15 residues in the CDR3. Trimming removed 3 bases at V and 1 base at J, with 13 bases between. CDR1 is SGHRS and CDR2 is YFSETQ in the germline V gene. The chain's CDR3 is CASSWGTRGNTEAFF. In DNA, the CDR3 is TGCGCCAGCAGCTGGGGGACAAGGGGGAACACTGAAGCTTTCTTT.

This clone turned up a few times. The V gene is TRBV5-1, the J gene TRBJ1-1; possible D gene TRBD1, 6 bases. In germline, CDR1 is SGHRS, CDR2 YFSETQ. Trimming removed 6 bases at V and 7 bases at J, with 13 bases between. This CDR3 contains 12 residues. CDR3 region: CASTGDHLEAFF. CDR3 in DNA: TGCGCCAGCACAGGGGACCACCTTGAAGCTTTCTTT.

This sequence joins TRBV9 and TRBJ2-7; D might be TRBD1 (7 bases). The germline V and J ends were trimmed by 0 bases and 4 bases, with 14 bases remaining between them. Germline assignment: CDR1 SGDLS and CDR2 YYNGEE. CDR3 length: 15 amino acids. The CDR3 loop reads CASSVDPAGGYEQYF. The CDR3 DNA sequence: TGTGCCAGCAGCGTAGATCCGGCAGGGGGGTACGAGCAGTACTTC.

V gene TRBV7-8 combines with J gene TRBJ2-2; D is perhaps TRBD1 (6 bases). Germline V gene lookup returns CDR1 SGHVS and CDR2 FQNEAQ. The V and J ends lost 5 bases and 5 bases respectively, with 15 bases between them. The CDR3 spans 15 residues. The CDR3 loop is CASSPRGRGTGELFF. The CDR3 DNA sequence: TGTGCCAGCAGCCCACGAGGCAGGGGTACCGGGGAGCTGTTTTTT.

The gene calls are TRBV10-3 and TRBJ1-2, with D possibly matching TRBD1 (6 bases). Germline V gives CDR1 ENHRY, CDR2 SYGVKD. There are 14 residues in the CDR3. V lost 0 bases and J lost 4, with 9 bases in between. The CDR3 DNA sequence: TGTGCCATCAGTGAGTCGACAGGCTCCTATGGCTACACCTTC. This sequence encodes CAISESTGSYGYTF.

The chain carries TRBV14 and TRBJ2-7, with 7 bases aligning to TRBD1. V was clipped by 4 bases and J by 6 bases; unmatched bases: 0. The CDR3 sequence is 11 residues long. From germline, CDR1 is SGHDN and CDR2 FVKESK. The CDR3 nucleotides read TGTGCCAGCAGCCCAGGGGGCGAGCAGTACTTC. Translation: CASSPGGEQYF.

The chain has TRBV7-6 and TRBJ2-3; D unclear. This CDR3 is 15 amino acids long. Germline CDR1 reads SGHVS; CDR2 reads FNYEAQ. The V end was cut by 1 base, the J end by 3 bases, with 11 bases between. The CDR3 here is CASSLVRGGTDTQYF. The DNA of the CDR3 is TGTGCCAGCAGCTTAGTCCGAGGTGGGACAGATACGCAGTATTTT.

This chain joins TRBV7-8 and TRBJ2-1; TRBD2 matches 8 bases. The CDR3 runs to 15 residues. V lost 8 bases and J lost 1; bases outside the gene matches: 7. CDR1 and CDR2 from the germline V gene are SGHVS and FQNEAQ. CDR3 region: CASVKREMSYNEQFF. The CDR3 DNA reads TGTGCCAGCGTTAAGCGGGAGATGTCCTACAATGAGCAGTTCTTC.

This sequence joins TRBV27 and TRBJ1-1; tentative D call: TRBD1 (5 bases). This CDR3 comprises 15 residues. CDR1 MNHEY and CDR2 SMNVEV come from the germline V gene (reference sequence). V gave up 5 bases and J gave up 1 base, with 14 bases separating them. As DNA, the CDR3 is TGTGCCAGCAGTCTCCCGGGGGTTTCGAACACTGAAGCTTTCTTT. This encodes CASSLPGVSNTEAFF.

The chain carries TRBV9 and TRBJ1-4, with D tentatively TRBD1 (6 bases). The length of the CDR3 is 15 residues. Germline-derived CDR1 and CDR2 are SGDLS and YYNGEE. Trimming pared 0 bases from V and 7 bases from J, leaving 13 bases between. The CDR3 region is CASSVGTVKGEKLFF. The CDR3 DNA follows: TGTGCCAGCAGCGTAGGGACAGTAAAAGGTGAAAAACTGTTTTTT.

V usage is TRBV19 and J usage is TRBJ2-7; TRBD1 is a possible D gene (5 bases). CDR3 size: 15 residues. The V gene's germline CDR1 is LNHDA and CDR2 SQIVND (reference sequence). Trimming took 5 bases from V and 0 from J, leaving 14 bases between them. The CDR3 coding sequence is TGTGCCAGTAGTGCCCGTAGGGGAAGCTCCTACGAGCAGTACTTC. Its translation: CASSARRGSSYEQYF.

The gene calls are TRBV5-4 and TRBJ1-1, with TRBD1 as a possible D gene (6 bases). The germline V and J ends were trimmed by 1 base and 4 bases, with 14 bases remaining between them. In germline, CDR1 is SGHNT, CDR2 YYREEE (reference sequence). The CDR3 consists of 15 residues. The CDR3 is CASSLSTQGSTEAFF. The CDR3 DNA reads TGTGCCAGCAGCTTGTCCACACAGGGATCCACTGAAGCTTTCTTT.

The chain combines TRBV27 with TRBJ2-7; 7 bases agree with TRBD2. The CDR3 totals 14 residues. Germline V gives CDR1 MNHEY, CDR2 SMNVEV (reference sequence). Trimming at V came to 9 bases and at J to 2 bases, leaving 10 bases not matched to a gene. The CDR3 is CASYGASGPYEQYF. DNA of the CDR3: TGTGCCAGTTACGGGGCTAGCGGTCCCTACGAGCAGTACTTC.

This clone was picked up a small number of times. V is TRBV2 and J is TRBJ1-1; D perhaps matches TRBD1 (5 bases). V was cut by 4 bases and J by 3 bases, with 15 bases left in between. The V gene's germline CDR1 is SNHLY and CDR2 FYNNEI. The CDR3 covers 15 residues. This CDR3 reads CASSGSGRVDTEAFF. In DNA form, the CDR3 reads TGTGCCAGCAGTGGGTCTGGCAGGGTGGACACTGAAGCTTTCTTT.

This chain connects TRBV19 to TRBJ2-7; 10 positions agree with TRBD1. The CDR3 contains 15 residues. Germline CDR1 is LNHDA and CDR2 is SQIVND (reference sequence). V lost 7 bases, J lost 2 bases, and 8 bases stayed unmatched. The CDR3 is CASTAGTGAPYEQYF. The CDR3, as DNA: TGTGCCAGTACCGCCGGGACAGGGGCCCCCTACGAGCAGTACTTC.

The rearrangement uses TRBV14 and TRBJ1-5; 7 bases are a match to TRBD1. V lost 2 bases and J lost 6; bases outside the gene matches: 10. This CDR3 is 16 amino acids long. CDR1 is SGHDN, CDR2 FVKESK, per germline. This chain's CDR3 is CASSQHGGGRSQPQHF. The CDR3 nucleotides read TGTGCCAGCAGCCAACATGGAGGGGGCCGCAGTCAGCCCCAGCATTTT.